The 8 T cell receptor beta chains below all came from one sample that was sequenced in a study of T cell clusters in autoimmune cytopenias (dated 2019 in TCRdb). TCRdb lists the instrument as Illumina MiSeq. Multiplex PCR with a touch-down protocol amplified TRB rearrangements, with the TRB-A and TRB-B primer pools combined in a single tube. TCRdb reprocessed the raw reads; every CDR3 protein sequence is a single record, and DNA is not supplied. The data table for this sample lists thousands of distinct CDR3 sequences. The ten largest account for 25% to 30% of the sample. TRB amplification used about 260 ng of peripheral blood genomic DNA, tens of thousands of genome equivalents, per sample. The source material was peripheral blood. These receptors originate from a human donor with an autoimmune cytopenia or autoimmune hepatitis (not recorded which).

This clonotype counts as medium-sized (0.01 to 0.1%) by frequency. V gene TRBV6-5 combines with J gene TRBJ1-1; TCRdb's assignment of TRBD1 cannot be checked, as there is no DNA. CDR1 is MNHEY, CDR2 SVGAGI, per germline. This CDR3 region has 15 residues. The chain's CDR3 is CASSREGRLNTEAFF.

The chain joins TRBV18 to TRBJ2-7. The length of the CDR3 is 13 residues. CDR1 is KGHSH, CDR2 LQKENI, per germline. The CDR3 region is CASSPIDGYEQYF.

The chain recombines TRBV10-3 with TRBJ1-2; TCRdb picks TRBD1, but there is no DNA to check that call. Germline V gene sequence: CDR1 ENHRY, CDR2 SYGVKD. The CDR3 spans 14 residues. This CDR3 reads CAISESQGSDGYTF.

The chain joins TRBV4-1 to TRBJ2-4; the D call of TRBD2 rests on TCRdb alone, since no DNA is present to check it. Germline loops: CDR1 MGHRA, CDR2 YSYEKL. The CDR3 extends over 18 amino acids. The CDR3: CASSLLLTEALAKNIQYF.

CDR3 amino acids: CASSYGRGGTYEQYF. This chain joins TRBV6-5 and TRBJ2-7. Germline-derived CDR1 and CDR2 are MNHEY and SVGAGI. This CDR3 comprises 15 residues.

The genes are TRBV2 and TRBJ1-3. Germline loops: CDR1 SNHLY, CDR2 FYNNEI. The CDR3 consists of 12 residues. Here the CDR3 reads CASGNSGNTIYF. The full variable domain, rest sourced from reference TRBV2 and TRBJ1-3, is EPEVTQTPSHQVTQMGQEVILRCVPISNHLYFYWYRQILGQKVEFLVSFYNNEISEKSEIFDDQFSVERPDGSNFTLKIRSTKLEDSAMYFCASGNSGNTIYFGEGSWLTVV.

The chain combines TRBV12-3 or TRBV12-4 with TRBJ1-2; TCRdb's D call of TRBD1 is untestable without DNA. The CDR3 has 12 amino acids. This CDR3 reads CASSRTDYGYTF.

The rearrangement links TRBV12-3 or TRBV12-4 to TRBJ2-3; no DNA is available, so the TRBD2 call from TCRdb remains unchecked. This CDR3 comprises 17 residues. This chain's CDR3 is CASRAPSGGPSRDTQYF.